This T cell receptor (beta chain) is from a study of T cells in Graves' hyperthyroidism and ophthalmopathy. Points from the study as a whole: Most expanded thyroid clonotypes above 0.001 recurred in blood. Ophthalmopathy and stable hyperthyroidism were told apart by a 13 V-J model. Ophthalmopathy was model-predicted a median about six months pre-onset.

The table lists this clonotype with many counts. Its specificity is unknown. The germline gives CDR1 MNHNS, CDR2 SASEGT. V shed 6 bases and J 4 bases; nucleotides not matched to a gene: 15. The CDR3 covers 18 residues. Using RNA transcripts as the source, TCR beta CDR3 regions were amplified. Using the HTBI primer set, a first-round RT-PCR was run on the TCR CDR3. TCRdb called the multiplex PCR reads again in MiXCR, with one record for every CDR3 protein. The table shows 550,000 to 600,000 distinct CDR3 sequences, with approximately 15% occurring only once. Any patient presenting with uncontrolled infection, other autoimmune disease, pregnancy or lactation was left out.

This chain uses TRBV6-1 with TRBJ2-1; TRBD2 matches 10 bases. The material sequenced was blood. The clonotype comes from a woman under 30 with Graves' ophthalmopathy. Written as DNA, the CDR3 is TGTGCCAGCAGCCACAGGTTTGTCAGCGGGAGGGCATACAATGAGCAGTTCTTC. Encoded protein: CASSHRFVSGRAYNEQFF.